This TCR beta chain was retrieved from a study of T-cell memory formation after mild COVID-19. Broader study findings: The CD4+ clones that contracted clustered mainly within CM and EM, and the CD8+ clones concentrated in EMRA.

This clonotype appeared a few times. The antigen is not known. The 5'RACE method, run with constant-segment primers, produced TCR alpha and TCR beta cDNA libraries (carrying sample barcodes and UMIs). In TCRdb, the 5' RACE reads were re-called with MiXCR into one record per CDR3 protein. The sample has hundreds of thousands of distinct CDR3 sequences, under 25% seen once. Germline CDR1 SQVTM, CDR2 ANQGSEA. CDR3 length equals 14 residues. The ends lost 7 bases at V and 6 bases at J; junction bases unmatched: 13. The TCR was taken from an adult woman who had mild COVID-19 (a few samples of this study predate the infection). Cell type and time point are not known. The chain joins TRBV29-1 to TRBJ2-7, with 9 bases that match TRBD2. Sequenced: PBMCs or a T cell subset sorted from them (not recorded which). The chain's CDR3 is CSASGSGRTSEQYF. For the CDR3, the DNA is TGCAGCGCGTCCGGTAGCGGGAGAACAAGCGAGCAGTACTTC.